These 6 T cell receptor beta chains came from one sample sequenced in a study of T cell responses to AZD1222 COVID-19 vaccine (dated by TCRdb to about 2021). Libraries were prepared through the immunoSEQ multiplex PCR assay. What TCRdb holds here is the immuneACCESS table cut down to in-frame rearrangements. Part of the clones is not present; checked against another copy, under half of the missing clones reflect an unresolved V gene, and the others are unexplained. The sample includes 120,000 to 150,000 clones, with around 84% observed a single time. Approximately 5% of the sample rests with the top ten. The time point tag for this specimen amounts to: about 28 days (+/-7) after the second vaccine dose. Source: peripheral blood, taken 28 days after the second AZD1222 dose. These receptors all stem from an adult who received the AZD1222 COVID-19 vaccine.

This clone has a count of ten or more. The V gene is TRBV4-2, the J gene TRBJ2-7; D gene ambiguous. CDR3 length: 12 residues. Trimming removed 5 bases from V and 0 bases from J, with 5 bases in between. Germline CDR1 LGHNA, CDR2 YNFKEQ. CDR3 sequence (DNA): TGTGCCAGCAGCTCCACCTCCTACGAGCAGTACTTC. Encoded protein: CASSSTSYEQYF.

The rearrangement uses TRBV25-1 and TRBJ2-2; a possible D gene is TRBD1 (7 bases). Germline V CDR1 and CDR2: MGHDK, SYGVNS. The CDR3 extends over 14 amino acids. The V end was cut by 4 bases, the J end by 6 bases, with 12 bases between. The CDR3 here is CASSVPGGPGELFF. In nucleotides, the CDR3 is TGTGCCAGCAGTGTCCCAGGGGGGCCCGGGGAGCTGTTTTTT.

The chain couples TRBV28 to TRBJ2-1, with D possibly TRBD2 on 7 matching bases. This CDR3 has 14 residues. Germline lookup yields CDR1 MDHEN and CDR2 SYDVKM. Trimming took 7 bases from V and 1 from J, leaving 11 bases between them. Here the CDR3 reads CASTKGGSYNEQFF. The CDR3 bases are TGTGCCAGCACCAAGGGGGGGTCCTACAATGAGCAGTTCTTC.

The J gene is TRBJ1-6, the V gene TRBV4-1; TRBD1 matches 10 bases. The CDR3 is 16 residues long. The germline gives CDR1 MGHRA, CDR2 YSYEKL. Trimming at V came to 0 bases and at J to 7 bases, leaving 3 bases not matched to a gene. CDR3 DNA: TGCGCCAGCAGCCAAGATAGGGACAGGGGAAATTCACCCCTCCACTTT. It is translated as CASSQDRDRGNSPLHF.

This clone was counted a single time. The genes are TRBV11-3 and TRBJ2-3; D assignment may be TRBD1 or TRBD2 (5 bases each). V lost 5 bases and J 1 base, leaving 16 bases between the germline ends. The CDR3 sequence is 16 residues long. Germline assignment: CDR1 SGHNT and CDR2 YENEEA. The DNA of the CDR3 is TGTGCCAGCAGCCCAGGAGGCGCAGGGCGCACAGATACGCAGTATTTT. Protein product: CASSPGGAGRTDTQYF.

This chain connects TRBV18 to TRBJ2-2, with no clear D. The germline CDR1 and CDR2 sequences are KGHSH and LQKENI. V was pared by 2 bases and J by 3 bases, with 10 bases between. The CDR3 runs to 15 residues. CDR3 in amino acids: CASSPVRSDTGELFF. The CDR3 bases are TGTGCCAGCTCACCAGTCAGGTCGGACACCGGGGAGCTGTTTTTT.